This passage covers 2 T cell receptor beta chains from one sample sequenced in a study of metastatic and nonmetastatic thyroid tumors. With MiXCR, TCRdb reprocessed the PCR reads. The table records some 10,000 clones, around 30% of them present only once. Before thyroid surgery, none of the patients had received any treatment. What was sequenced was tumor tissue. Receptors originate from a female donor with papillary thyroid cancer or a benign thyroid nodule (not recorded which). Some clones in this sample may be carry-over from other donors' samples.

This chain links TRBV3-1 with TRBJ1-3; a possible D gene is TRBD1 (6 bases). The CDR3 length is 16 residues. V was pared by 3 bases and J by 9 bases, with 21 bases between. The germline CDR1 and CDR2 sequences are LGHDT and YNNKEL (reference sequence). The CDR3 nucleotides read TGTGCCAGCAGCCACGCACAAGGAGGACAGTTAGGCACCATATATTTT. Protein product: CASSHAQGGQLGTIYF.

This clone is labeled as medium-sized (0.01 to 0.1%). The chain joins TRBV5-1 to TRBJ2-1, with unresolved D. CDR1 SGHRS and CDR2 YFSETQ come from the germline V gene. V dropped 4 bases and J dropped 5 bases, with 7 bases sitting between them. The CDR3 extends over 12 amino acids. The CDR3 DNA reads TGCGCCAGCAGCCTACCAAACAATGAGCAGTTCTTC. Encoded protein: CASSLPNNEQFF.